A single sample is the source of the 10 T cell receptor beta chains below, sequenced in a study of T cell repertoires in cytomegalovirus infection (dated by TCRdb to between 2018 and 2021). Sequencing used an Illumina HiSeq 1500. TCRdb reprocessing: public reads trimmed at Q25 with fastp, clones called with MiXCR, in-frame beta chains kept. Every distinct CDR3 protein forms one entry, paired with its most common genes and DNA. The sample table holds some 440,000 distinct CDR3 sequences, of which 30% to 40% were seen once. The ten top clones hold around 13% of the sample. Source material: PBMCs. These receptor sequences come from a human donor in good health (CMV status not recorded). Some clones in this sample may be carry-over from other donors' samples.

The chain employs TRBV5-4 and TRBJ2-3; TRBD2 aligns across 7 bases. The J segment lost 4 bases and the V segment lost 6 bases, leaving 8 bases of the junction unmatched. Germline values: CDR1 SGHNT, CDR2 YYREEE (reference sequence). The CDR3 contains 14 residues. The CDR3 DNA reads as TGTGCCAGCACTTGGGGGGGGAGGTCAGATACGCAGTATTTT. As protein: CASTWGGRSDTQYF.

This clonotype was detected only a few times. The gene calls are TRBV6-1 and TRBJ2-5; unclear D gene. The germline V gene encodes CDR1 MNHNS and CDR2 SASEGT. The V end was cut by 6 bases, the J end by 1 base, with 21 bases between. This CDR3 contains 17 residues. The DNA of the CDR3 is TGTGCCAGCAGGAATTCTAGGACGGACCTCCTCCAAGAGACCCAGTACTTC. This gives the protein CASRNSRTDLLQETQYF.

This clonotype was seen at least ten times. This chain connects TRBV7-2 to TRBJ2-1, with D maybe TRBD2 (5 bases). CDR3 length: 16 amino acids. V gave up 0 bases and J gave up 9 bases, with 18 bases separating them. Germline CDR1 reads SGHTA; CDR2 reads FQGNSA. The CDR3 nucleotides are TGTGCCAGCAGCTTAGCGAGGATGCACGGCGGGTTTGAGCAGTTCTTC. Protein product: CASSLARMHGGFEQFF.

The chain links TRBV15 to TRBJ2-7; possibly TRBD1 for D (5 bases). Germline V gene data show CDR1 as LNHNV and CDR2 as YYDKDF (reference sequence). Deletions cut 0 bases from V and 6 bases from J, with 6 bases between. CDR3 size: 12 residues. CDR3 residues: CATSRDTGEQYF. CDR3 DNA: TGTGCCACCAGCAGAGATACAGGCGAGCAGTACTTC.

The DNA for the CDR3 is TGCGCCAGCAGCCAAGACGGGCAGTCTGGAAACACCATATATTTT. It translates to CASSQDGQSGNTIYF. J is TRBJ1-3 and V is TRBV4-1; no reliable D call. The CDR3 is 15 residues long. Germline V CDR1 and CDR2: MGHRA, YSYEKL. The germline V and J ends were trimmed by 0 bases and 1 base, with 7 bases remaining between them.

As concerns this clonotype: The conserved phenylalanine or tryptophan is not found at the CDR3 terminus, so this likely reflects a read error. The chain employs TRBV27 and TRBJ2-4; D remains unclear. Germline CDR1 reads MNHEY; CDR2 reads SMNVEV (reference sequence). V shed 6 bases and J shed 4 bases, with 16 bases lying between them. This CDR3 spans 15 amino acids. The CDR3 nucleotides are TGTGCCAGCAGAAGCACCTTGGGCCCTAAAAACATTCAGTACTCC. Translated: CASRSTLGPKNIQYS.

Only a few counts were recorded for this clonotype. V gene TRBV4-1 combines with J gene TRBJ2-1; 10 bases align to TRBD2. Germline V gives CDR1 MGHRA, CDR2 YSYEKL. The trim removed 4 bases at V and 9 bases at J, leaving 9 bases unmatched. The CDR3 extends over 15 amino acids. CDR3 amino acids: CASSPLAGVAREQFF. The CDR3 DNA sequence: TGCGCCAGCAGCCCTCTAGCGGGGGTAGCTCGTGAGCAGTTCTTC.

The table lists this clonotype with many counts. The gene calls are TRBV6-5 and TRBJ2-1, with D hard to call. The germline V gene has CDR1 MNHEY and CDR2 SVGAGI. Trimming pared 0 bases from V and 0 bases from J, leaving 6 bases between. The CDR3 has 15 residues. This CDR3 is CASSYSASSYNEQFF. DNA of the CDR3: TGTGCCAGCAGTTACTCGGCGAGCTCCTACAATGAGCAGTTCTTC.

J is TRBJ1-1 and V is TRBV7-2; D unresolved. V lost 0 bases and J lost 5, with 13 bases in between. The V gene's germline CDR1 is SGHTA and CDR2 FQGNSA. The CDR3 runs 15 residues. The CDR3 loop is CASSLAAGLGTEAFF. The CDR3 DNA reads TGTGCCAGCAGCTTAGCTGCGGGTTTGGGAACTGAAGCTTTCTTT.

In DNA form, the CDR3 reads TGTGCCAGCAGTCCACTAGCGGGGGGCCCCCAAGAGACCCAGTACTTC. It codes for CASSPLAGGPQETQYF. The gene calls are TRBV27 and TRBJ2-5; 12 nucleotides match TRBD2. V shed 5 bases, J shed 1 base, and the junction held 5 bases outside the gene matches. The CDR3 spans 16 residues. Germline V gives CDR1 MNHEY, CDR2 SMNVEV (reference sequence).